This TCR beta chain is drawn from a study of T cell repertoires in cytomegalovirus infection. Study-wide context: Indications of both CMV infection and matching HLA type were provided by public TCR beta signatures. Whole-study results and caveats: The response measured ex vivo was dominated by TCR beta clonotypes (HLA-C-restricted and CMV-specific). Carriage of CMV together with the relevant HLA was identifiable through cumulative public TCR beta family frequency.

At least ten counts were recorded for this clonotype. The antigen is undetermined. From the reads, TCRdb called clonotypes with MiXCR, one entry per CDR3 protein. Among about 110,000 distinct CDR3 sequences listed, around a tenth were seen once. There are 16 residues in the CDR3. V lost 3 bases to trimming and J lost 4 bases; unmatched junction nucleotides: 2. The rearrangement joins TRBV12-3 or TRBV12-4 to TRBJ2-1; the match to TRBD2 covers 14 bases. This clonotype was sampled from a human donor in good health (CMV status not recorded). Some clones in this sample may be carry-over from other donors' samples. The sample taken for sequencing was PBMCs, sequenced either directly or after in vitro stimulation (not recorded which). The CDR3 protein is CASSLRLAGGYNEQFF. The CDR3 bases are TGTGCCAGCAGTTTGCGACTAGCGGGAGGGTACAATGAGCAGTTCTTC.